One T cell receptor (beta chain) is described in this entry. The antigen remains unidentified. This record comes from a study of T cells in localized non-small cell lung cancer. Study observations and caveats: Peak T cell clonality was found in uninvolved adjacent lung, exceeding tumor.

Using immunoSEQ multiplex PCR, the repertoire was profiled, and TCRdb retains in-frame clones only, with some absent. The table records roughly 30,000 clones, roughly nine tenths of them present only once. Germline CDR1 reads LGHNA; CDR2 reads YSLEER. The CDR3 contains 14 residues. Trimming cost V 1 base and J 8 bases, with 14 bases left between them. V usage is TRBV4-3 and J usage is TRBJ1-2; D is perhaps TRBD1 (5 bases). The clonotype originates from a female donor aged 60 or older with stage I lung adenocarcinoma. Sequencing was performed on peripheral blood, taken before any cancer treatment. CDR3 loop: CASSQAAGDWGYTF. Here the CDR3 DNA reads TGCGCCAGCAGCCAAGCTGCGGGGGATTGGGGCTACACCTTC.